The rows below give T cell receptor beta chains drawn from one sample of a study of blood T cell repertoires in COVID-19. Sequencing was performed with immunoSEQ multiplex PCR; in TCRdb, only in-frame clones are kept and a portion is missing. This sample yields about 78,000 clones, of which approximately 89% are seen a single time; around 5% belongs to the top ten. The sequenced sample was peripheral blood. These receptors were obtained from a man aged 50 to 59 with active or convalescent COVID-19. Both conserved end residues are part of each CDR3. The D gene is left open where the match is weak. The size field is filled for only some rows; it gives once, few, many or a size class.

CDR3nt: TGCAGCGCCGTGGCCCAGCGTGAAAAACTGTTTTTT
CDR3aa: CSAVAQREKLFF
v_gene: TRBV29-1
abundance: once
j_gene: TRBJ1-4
d_gene: NA

CDR3nt: TGCGCCAGCAGCTTTGGACAGGAGACAGATACGCAGTATTTT
CDR3aa: CASSFGQETDTQYF
v_gene: TRBV5-1
abundance: NA
j_gene: TRBJ2-3
d_gene: TRBD1

CDR3nt: TGTGCCAGCAGCTTAGAGGAGTCTGGGGCCAACGTCCTGACTTTC
CDR3aa: CASSLEESGANVLTF
v_gene: TRBV7-9
abundance: NA
j_gene: TRBJ2-6
d_gene: NA

CDR3nt: TGTGCCAGCAGCCCGACACCTAACTATGGCTACACCTTC
CDR3aa: CASSPTPNYGYTF
v_gene: TRBV27
abundance: once
j_gene: TRBJ1-2
d_gene: NA

CDR3nt: TGTGCCAGCAGCCCTCCCGGGGGAGAGACCCAGTACTTC
CDR3aa: CASSPPGGETQYF
v_gene: TRBV5-5
abundance: NA
j_gene: TRBJ2-5
d_gene: NA

CDR3nt: TGTGCCAGCATTGGGGGGGATTCATGGAGGTCACCCCTCCACTTT
CDR3aa: CASIGGDSWRSPLHF
v_gene: TRBV28
abundance: NA
j_gene: TRBJ1-6
d_gene: NA

CDR3nt: TGTGCCAGCAGTCCCTCAGGGAACTATGGCTACACCTTC
CDR3aa: CASSPSGNYGYTF
v_gene: TRBV6-2/TRBV6-3
abundance: NA
j_gene: TRBJ1-2
d_gene: NA

CDR3nt: TGTGCCAGCAGCTTATACTCGACAGGGACGGATGAAGCTTTCTTT
CDR3aa: CASSLYSTGTDEAFF
v_gene: TRBV11-2
abundance: NA
j_gene: TRBJ1-1
d_gene: TRBD1

CDR3nt: TGTGCCAGCTCACCACAGGACAGCCCCAATCAGCCCCAGCATTTT
CDR3aa: CASSPQDSPNQPQHF
v_gene: TRBV18
abundance: NA
j_gene: TRBJ1-5
d_gene: NA

CDR3nt: TGTGCCAGCAGCCGCGACAGAAACACTGAAGCTTTCTTT
CDR3aa: CASSRDRNTEAFF
v_gene: TRBV5-4
abundance: NA
j_gene: TRBJ1-1
d_gene: NA

CDR3nt: TGCGCCAGCAGCTTGGACAGGCCGCCCTACGAGCAGTACTTC
CDR3aa: CASSLDRPPYEQYF
v_gene: TRBV5-1
abundance: once
j_gene: TRBJ2-7
d_gene: NA

CDR3nt: TGCAGCGCCTCACCGGGACAGGGGTTCACAGATACGCAGTATTTT
CDR3aa: CSASPGQGFTDTQYF
v_gene: TRBV29-1
abundance: NA
j_gene: TRBJ2-3
d_gene: TRBD1

CDR3nt: TGTGCCACCATCGGACATCCGAGGAACACTGAAGCTTTCTTT
CDR3aa: CATIGHPRNTEAFF
v_gene: TRBV24-1
abundance: NA
j_gene: TRBJ1-1
d_gene: NA

CDR3nt: TGTGCCAGCAGTACTACAGGGGGCAGGGAGCCCCAGCATTTT
CDR3aa: CASSTTGGREPQHF
v_gene: TRBV28
abundance: once
j_gene: TRBJ1-5
d_gene: TRBD1

CDR3nt: TGTGCCAGCAGCGGACAGGGGAGGATACAGTTCTTC
CDR3aa: CASSGQGRIQFF
v_gene: TRBV11-2
abundance: NA
j_gene: TRBJ2-1
d_gene: TRBD1

CDR3nt: TGTGCCAGCAGTTTCAACTACGAGCAGTACTTC
CDR3aa: CASSFNYEQYF
v_gene: TRBV6-2/TRBV6-3
abundance: NA
j_gene: TRBJ2-7
d_gene: NA

CDR3nt: TGCGCCAGCAGCCAAGATCGGGAGCGGGGGCGCCAAGAGACCCAGTACTTC
CDR3aa: CASSQDRERGRQETQYF
v_gene: TRBV4-1
abundance: NA
j_gene: TRBJ2-5
d_gene: TRBD2

CDR3nt: TGTGCCAGTAGTTTCGGGACAGGAACTGAATCACCCCTCCACTTT
CDR3aa: CASSFGTGTESPLHF
v_gene: TRBV19
abundance: few
j_gene: TRBJ1-6
d_gene: TRBD1

CDR3nt: TGTGCCAGCAGGACAGGGAACACTGAAGCTTTCTTT
CDR3aa: CASRTGNTEAFF
v_gene: TRBV6-6
abundance: NA
j_gene: TRBJ1-1
d_gene: NA

CDR3nt: TGTGCCAGCAGTACACCGGGGGGACGTTCAGGGACCCAGTACTTC
CDR3aa: CASSTPGGRSGTQYF
v_gene: TRBV6-5
abundance: NA
j_gene: TRBJ2-5
d_gene: TRBD2

CDR3nt: TGTGCCATCAGTGAGAATCTTTCTAGCGGGATCGCCGGGGAGCTGTTTTTT
CDR3aa: CAISENLSSGIAGELFF
v_gene: TRBV10-3
abundance: NA
j_gene: TRBJ2-2
d_gene: TRBD2

CDR3nt: TGTGCCAGCACGGACAGACAGGGACAGGGTAGCACAGATACGCAGTATTTT
CDR3aa: CASTDRQGQGSTDTQYF
v_gene: TRBV28
abundance: NA
j_gene: TRBJ2-3
d_gene: TRBD1